This T cell receptor beta chain originates from a study of blood T cell repertoires in COVID-19. In the study overall: Collection of acute and convalescent COVID-19 samples took place in the United States, Italy and Spain.

Original data processing: Reference gene primer amplification gave estimated nucleated cell counts. This table comes from immunoSEQ multiplex PCR, and its TCRdb copy is limited to in-frame clones, with some not included. Clone size and V and J calls were adopted from that table, with D and trimming inferred from the DNA. The sample comprises over 100,000 clones, approximately 84% of which are singletons, and approximately 1.5% rests with the top ten. V lost 4 bases to trimming and J lost 2 bases, with 15 bases between them. The germline V gene encodes CDR1 LGHDT and CDR2 YNNKEL (reference sequence). This CDR3 is built from 15 residues.

The sequenced sample consisted of peripheral blood. The clonotype originates from a middle-aged man with acute or convalescent COVID-19. V gene TRBV3-1 (or the pseudogene TRBV3-2) combines with J gene TRBJ2-7; D possibly corresponds to TRBD2 (7 bases). The CDR3 reads CASSPWGGPTYEQYF. CDR3 DNA sequence: TGTGCCAGCAGCCCCTGGGGGGGGCCTACCTACGAGCAGTACTTC.